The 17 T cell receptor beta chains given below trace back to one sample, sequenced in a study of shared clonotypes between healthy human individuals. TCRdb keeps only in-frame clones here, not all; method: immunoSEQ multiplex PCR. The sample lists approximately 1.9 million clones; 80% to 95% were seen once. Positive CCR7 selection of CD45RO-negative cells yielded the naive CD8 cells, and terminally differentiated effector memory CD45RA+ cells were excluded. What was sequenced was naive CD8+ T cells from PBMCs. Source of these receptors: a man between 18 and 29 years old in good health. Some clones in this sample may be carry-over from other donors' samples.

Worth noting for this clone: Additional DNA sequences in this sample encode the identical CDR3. The CDR3 sequence is CASSSFTDTQYF. CDR3 DNA sequence: TGTGCCAGCAGCTCCTTCACAGATACGCAGTATTTT. The V gene is TRBV9, the J gene TRBJ2-3; D remains ambiguous. Germline values: CDR1 SGDLS, CDR2 YYNGEE. CDR3 size: 12 residues. Trimming removed 4 bases at V and 2 bases at J, with 5 bases between.

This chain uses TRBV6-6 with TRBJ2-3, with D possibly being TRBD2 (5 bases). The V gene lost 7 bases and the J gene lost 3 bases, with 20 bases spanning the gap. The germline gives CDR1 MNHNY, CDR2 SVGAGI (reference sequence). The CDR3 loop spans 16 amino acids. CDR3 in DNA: TGTGCCAGCATCCTGAGCGTTGGTAAGCGGACAGATACGCAGTATTTT. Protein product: CASILSVGKRTDTQYF.

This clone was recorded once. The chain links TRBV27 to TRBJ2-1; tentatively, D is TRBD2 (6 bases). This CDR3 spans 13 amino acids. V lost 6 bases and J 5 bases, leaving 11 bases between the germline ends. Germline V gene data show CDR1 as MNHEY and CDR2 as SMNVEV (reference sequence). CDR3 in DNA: TGTGCCAGCAGCCGGACTACCCACAATGAGCAGTTCTTC. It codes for CASSRTTHNEQFF.

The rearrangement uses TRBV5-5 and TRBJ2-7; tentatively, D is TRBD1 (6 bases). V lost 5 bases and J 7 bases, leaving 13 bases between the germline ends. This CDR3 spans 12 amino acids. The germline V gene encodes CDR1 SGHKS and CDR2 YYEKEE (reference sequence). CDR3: CASRGAGIEQYF. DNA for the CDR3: TGTGCCAGCAGGGGGGCAGGGATTGAGCAGTACTTC.

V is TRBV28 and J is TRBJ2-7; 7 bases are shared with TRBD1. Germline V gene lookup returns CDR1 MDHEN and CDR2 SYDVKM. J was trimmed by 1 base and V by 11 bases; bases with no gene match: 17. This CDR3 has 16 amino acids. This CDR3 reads CAATNLRDRKSYEQYF. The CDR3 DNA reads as TGTGCCGCGACGAACCTCCGGGACAGAAAATCCTACGAGCAGTACTTC.

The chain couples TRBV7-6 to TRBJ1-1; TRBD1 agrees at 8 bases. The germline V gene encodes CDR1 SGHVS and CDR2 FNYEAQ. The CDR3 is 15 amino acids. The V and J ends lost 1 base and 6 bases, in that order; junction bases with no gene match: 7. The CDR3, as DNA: TGTGCCAGCAGCTTAGATGCCGGACAGGGACCTGAAGCTTTCTTT. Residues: CASSLDAGQGPEAFF. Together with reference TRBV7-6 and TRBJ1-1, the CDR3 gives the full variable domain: GAGVSQSPRYKVTKRGQDVALRCDPISGHVSLYWYRQALGQGPEFLTYFNYEAQQDKSGLPNDRFSAERPEGSISTLTIQRTEQRDSAMYRCASSLDAGQGPEAFFGQGTRLTVV.

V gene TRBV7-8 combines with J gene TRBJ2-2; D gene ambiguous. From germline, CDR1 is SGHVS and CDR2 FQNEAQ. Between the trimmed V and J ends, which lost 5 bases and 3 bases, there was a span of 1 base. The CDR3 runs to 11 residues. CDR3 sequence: CASSDTGELFF. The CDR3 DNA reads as TGTGCCAGCAGCGACACCGGGGAGCTGTTTTTT. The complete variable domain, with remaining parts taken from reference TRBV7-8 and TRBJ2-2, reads GAGVSQSPRYKVAKRGQDVALRCDPISGHVSLFWYQQALGQGPEFLTYFQNEAQLDKSGLPSDRFFAERPEGSVSTLKIQRTQQEDSAVYLCASSDTGELFFGEGSRLTVL.

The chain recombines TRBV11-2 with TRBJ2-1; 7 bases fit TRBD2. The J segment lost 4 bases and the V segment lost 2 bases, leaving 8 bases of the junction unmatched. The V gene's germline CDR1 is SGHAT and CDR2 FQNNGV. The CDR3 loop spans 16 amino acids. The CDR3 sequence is CASSLRSGGRYNEQFF. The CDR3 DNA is TGTGCCAGCAGCTTACGGTCGGGAGGCCGATACAATGAGCAGTTCTTC.

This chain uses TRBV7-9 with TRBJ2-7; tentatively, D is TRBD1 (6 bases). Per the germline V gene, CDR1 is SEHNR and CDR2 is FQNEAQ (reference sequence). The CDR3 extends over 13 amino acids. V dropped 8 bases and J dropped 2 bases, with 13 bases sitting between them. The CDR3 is CASGAGVAYEQYF. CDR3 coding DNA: TGTGCCAGCGGAGCAGGGGTGGCCTACGAGCAGTACTTC.

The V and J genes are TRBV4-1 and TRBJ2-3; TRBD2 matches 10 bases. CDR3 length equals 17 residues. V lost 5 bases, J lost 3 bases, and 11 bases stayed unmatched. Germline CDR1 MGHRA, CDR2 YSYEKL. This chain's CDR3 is CASSKPGLAVVTDTQYF. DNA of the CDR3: TGCGCCAGCAGCAAACCCGGACTAGCGGTCGTTACAGATACGCAGTATTTT.

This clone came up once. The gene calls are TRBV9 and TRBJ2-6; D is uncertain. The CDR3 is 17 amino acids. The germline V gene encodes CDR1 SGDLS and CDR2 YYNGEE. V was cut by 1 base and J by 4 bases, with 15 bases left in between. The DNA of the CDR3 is TGTGCCAGCAGCGTATCGAAAGTCTCGGTCGGGGCCAACGTCCTGACTTTC. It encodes CASSVSKVSVGANVLTF.

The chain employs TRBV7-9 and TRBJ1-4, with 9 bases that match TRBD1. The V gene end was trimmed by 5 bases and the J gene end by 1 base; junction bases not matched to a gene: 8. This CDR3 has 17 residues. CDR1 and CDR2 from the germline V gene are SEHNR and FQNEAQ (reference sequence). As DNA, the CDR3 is TGTGCCAGCAGCCCAACAGGGGGCGAAGGAACTAATGAAAAACTGTTTTTT. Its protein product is CASSPTGGEGTNEKLFF. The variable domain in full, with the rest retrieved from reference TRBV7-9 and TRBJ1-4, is DTGVSQNPRHKITKRGQNVTFRCDPISEHNRLYWYRQTLGQGPEFLTYFQNEAQLEKSRLLSDRFSAERPKGSFSTLEIQRTEQGDSAMYLCASSPTGGEGTNEKLFFGSGTQLSVL.

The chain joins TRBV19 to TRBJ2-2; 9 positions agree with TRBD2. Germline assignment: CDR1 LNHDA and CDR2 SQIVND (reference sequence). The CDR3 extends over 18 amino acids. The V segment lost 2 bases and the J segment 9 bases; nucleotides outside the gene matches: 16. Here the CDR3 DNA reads TGTGCCAGTAGTATAATGGGCCTAGCGGGAAGGGGGTCACGGGAGCTGTTTTTT. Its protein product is CASSIMGLAGRGSRELFF.

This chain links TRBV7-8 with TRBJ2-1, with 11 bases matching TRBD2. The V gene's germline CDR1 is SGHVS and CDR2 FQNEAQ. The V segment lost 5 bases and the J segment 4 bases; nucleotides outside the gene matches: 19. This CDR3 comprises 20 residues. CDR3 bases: TGTGCCAGCAGCCACCCGGACGGTCTAGCGGGAGGTATATTTTACAATGAGCAGTTCTTC. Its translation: CASSHPDGLAGGIFYNEQFF.

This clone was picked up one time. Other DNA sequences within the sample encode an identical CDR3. DNA for the CDR3: TGTGCCAGCAGCTTAGCCAGGGGCAATGAGCAGTTCTTC. This translates into CASSLARGNEQFF. The V call is TRBV7-9, the J call TRBJ2-1; maybe TRBD1 (6 bases). The CDR3 contains 13 residues. From germline, CDR1 is SEHNR and CDR2 FQNEAQ (reference sequence). V was cut by 0 bases and J by 6 bases, with 6 bases left in between.

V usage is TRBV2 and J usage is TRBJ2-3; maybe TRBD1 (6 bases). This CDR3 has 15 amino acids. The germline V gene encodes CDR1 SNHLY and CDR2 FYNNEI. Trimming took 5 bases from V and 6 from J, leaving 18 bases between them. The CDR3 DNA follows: TGTGCCAGCAGTCCGCCTGGCGGAGACAGGGATACGCAGTATTTT. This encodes CASSPPGGDRDTQYF.

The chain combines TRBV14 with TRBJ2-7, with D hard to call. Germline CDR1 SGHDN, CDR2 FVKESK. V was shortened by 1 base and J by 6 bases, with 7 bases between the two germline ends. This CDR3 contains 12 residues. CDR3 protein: CASSQGFSEQYF. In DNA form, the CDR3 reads TGTGCCAGCAGCCAAGGGTTCAGCGAGCAGTACTTC.